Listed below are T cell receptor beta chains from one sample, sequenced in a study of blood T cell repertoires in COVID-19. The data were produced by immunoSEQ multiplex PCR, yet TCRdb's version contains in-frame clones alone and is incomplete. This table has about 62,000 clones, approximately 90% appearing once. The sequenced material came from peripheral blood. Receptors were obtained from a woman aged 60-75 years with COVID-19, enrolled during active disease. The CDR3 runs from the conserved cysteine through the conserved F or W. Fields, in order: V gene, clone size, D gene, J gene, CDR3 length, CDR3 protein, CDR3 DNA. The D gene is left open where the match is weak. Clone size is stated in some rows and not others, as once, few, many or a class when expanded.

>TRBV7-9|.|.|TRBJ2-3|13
CASSLVGADTQYF
TGTGCCAGCAGCCTTGTGGGCGCAGATACGCAGTATTTT
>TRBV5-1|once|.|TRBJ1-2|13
CASSPATNYGYTF
TGCGCCAGCAGCCCCGCTACCAACTATGGCTACACCTTC
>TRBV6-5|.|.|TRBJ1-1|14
CASSYSNTGTEAFF
TGTGCCAGCAGTTACTCTAACACAGGGACTGAAGCTTTCTTT
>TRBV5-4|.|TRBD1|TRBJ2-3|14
CASSQAGTGNTQYF
TGTGCCAGCAGCCAAGCCGGGACAGGGAATACGCAGTATTTT
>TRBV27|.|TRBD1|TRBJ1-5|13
CASTRQGNGPQHF
TGTGCCAGCACTCGACAGGGCAATGGGCCCCAGCATTTT
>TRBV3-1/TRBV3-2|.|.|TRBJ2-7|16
CASSQATGGASYEQYF
TGTGCCAGCAGCCAGGCCACAGGCGGGGCCTCCTACGAGCAGTACTTC
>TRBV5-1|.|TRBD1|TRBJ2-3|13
CASSRGRKDTQYF
TGCGCCAGCTCTAGGGGGCGCAAAGATACGCAGTATTTT
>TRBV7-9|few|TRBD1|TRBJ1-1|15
CASSSQGQGPAEAFF
TGTGCCAGCAGCTCCCAAGGACAGGGGCCGGCTGAAGCTTTCTTT
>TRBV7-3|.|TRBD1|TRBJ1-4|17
CASSFGTGAESGEKLFF
TGTGCCAGCAGCTTTGGAACAGGGGCTGAGTCGGGTGAAAAACTGTTTTTT
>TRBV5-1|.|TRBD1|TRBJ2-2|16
CASTLRGQGSTGELFF
TGCGCCAGCACCCTTAGGGGACAGGGGTCCACCGGGGAGCTGTTTTTT
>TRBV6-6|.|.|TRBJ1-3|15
CASSYAPSTGNTIYF
TGTGCCAGCAGTTACGCTCCGAGTACTGGAAACACCATATATTTT
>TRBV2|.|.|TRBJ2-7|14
CASMARGLSYEQYF
TGTGCCAGCATGGCCAGGGGCCTCTCCTACGAGCAGTACTTC
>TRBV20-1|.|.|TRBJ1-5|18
CSASMARGASYSNQPQHF
TGCAGTGCTAGTATGGCCAGGGGCGCGTCCTATAGCAATCAGCCCCAGCATTTT
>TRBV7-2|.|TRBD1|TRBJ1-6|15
CASSFGDRANSPLHF
TGTGCCAGCAGCTTTGGTGACAGGGCTAATTCACCCCTCCACTTT
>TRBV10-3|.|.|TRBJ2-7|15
CAIRDGASESYEQYF
TGTGCCATCAGGGATGGGGCTAGCGAGTCCTACGAGCAGTACTTC
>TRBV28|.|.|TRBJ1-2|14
CASSLLAGSNGYTF
TGTGCCAGCAGTTTATTGGCAGGGTCTAATGGCTACACCTTC
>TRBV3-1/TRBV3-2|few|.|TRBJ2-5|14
CASSPRGIQETQYF
TGTGCCAGCAGCCCAAGGGGGATTCAAGAGACCCAGTACTTC
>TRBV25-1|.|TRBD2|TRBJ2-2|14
CASSGLANTGELFF
TGTGCCAGCAGCGGACTAGCGAACACCGGGGAGCTGTTTTTT
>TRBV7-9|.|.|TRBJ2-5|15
CASSLLQGVKKTQYF
TGTGCCAGCAGCTTACTACAGGGTGTTAAAAAGACCCAGTACTTC
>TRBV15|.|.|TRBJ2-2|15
CATSRDGKDTGELFF
TGTGCCACCAGCAGAGACGGGAAGGACACCGGGGAGCTGTTTTTT
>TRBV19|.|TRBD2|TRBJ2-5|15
CASSNSGRAEETQYF
TGTGCCAGTAGTAATAGCGGGAGGGCCGAGGAGACCCAGTACTTC
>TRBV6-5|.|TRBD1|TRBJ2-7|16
CASSYFKPGQGTEQYF
TGTGCCAGCAGTTACTTTAAACCGGGACAGGGCACCGAGCAGTACTTC
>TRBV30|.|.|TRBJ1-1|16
CAWSVPRLGGNTEAFF
TGTGCCTGGAGTGTCCCACGCCTCGGGGGGAACACTGAAGCTTTCTTT
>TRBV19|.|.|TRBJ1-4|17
CASSIPGQIATNEKLFF
TGTGCCAGTAGTATACCGGGACAAATTGCAACTAATGAAAAACTGTTTTTT
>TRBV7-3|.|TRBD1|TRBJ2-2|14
CASSMIQGDGELFF
TGTGCCAGCAGCATGATACAGGGGGACGGGGAGCTGTTTTTT
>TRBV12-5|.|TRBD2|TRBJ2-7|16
CASGVPAGGSMYEQYF
TGTGCTAGTGGGGTCCCAGCGGGAGGCAGTATGTACGAGCAGTACTTC
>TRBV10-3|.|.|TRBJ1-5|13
CAIKNSRGQPQHF
TGTGCCATCAAGAACAGCCGAGGGCAGCCCCAGCATTTT
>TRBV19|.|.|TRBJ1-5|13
CASSYRDNQPQHF
TGTGCCAGTAGTTACAGGGACAATCAGCCCCAGCATTTT
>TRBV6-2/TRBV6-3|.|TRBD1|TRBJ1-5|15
CASSFDRATNQPQHF
TGTGCCAGCAGTTTCGACAGGGCTACCAATCAGCCCCAGCATTTT
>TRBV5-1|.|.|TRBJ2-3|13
CASSLDGEDTQYF
TGCGCCAGCAGCTTGGATGGAGAAGATACGCAGTATTTT
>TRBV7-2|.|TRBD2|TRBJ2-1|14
CASKTSGIYNEQFF
TGTGCCAGCAAGACTAGCGGGATCTACAATGAGCAGTTCTTC
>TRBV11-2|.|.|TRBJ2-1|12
CASSSDSGEQFF
TGTGCCAGCAGCTCCGATAGCGGCGAGCAGTTCTTC
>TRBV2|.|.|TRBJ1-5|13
CASSLQRNQPQHF
TGTGCCAGCAGTTTACAGAGAAATCAGCCCCAGCATTTT
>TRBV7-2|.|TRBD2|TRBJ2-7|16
CASSLGRLAANYEQYF
TGTGCCAGCAGCTTAGGTCGACTAGCGGCCAACTACGAGCAGTACTTC
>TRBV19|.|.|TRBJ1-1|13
CASTGRGGTEAFF
TGTGCCAGTACGGGCAGGGGAGGGACTGAAGCTTTCTTT
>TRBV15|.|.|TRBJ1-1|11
CATSSGTEAFF
TGTGCCACCAGCTCGGGAACTGAAGCTTTCTTT
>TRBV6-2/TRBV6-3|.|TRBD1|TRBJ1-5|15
CASSRGQGDNQPQHF
TGTGCCAGCAGTAGGGGACAGGGCGACAATCAGCCCCAGCATTTT
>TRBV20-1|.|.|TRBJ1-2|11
CSARTPRGYTF
TGCAGTGCGAGGACACCGAGGGGCTACACCTTC
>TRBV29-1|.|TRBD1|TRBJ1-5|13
CSVGQGANQPQHF
TGCAGCGTTGGACAGGGGGCGAATCAGCCCCAGCATTTT
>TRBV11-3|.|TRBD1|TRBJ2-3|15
CASSPRQGATDTQYF
TGTGCCAGCAGCCCGAGACAGGGTGCCACAGATACGCAGTATTTT
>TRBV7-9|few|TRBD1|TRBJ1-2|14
CASSLETGSYGYTF
TGTGCCAGCAGCTTAGAGACAGGGTCCTATGGCTACACCTTC
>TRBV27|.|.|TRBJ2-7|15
CASSLSAGATYEQYF
TGTGCCAGCAGTTTATCTGCAGGCGCCACCTACGAGCAGTACTTC
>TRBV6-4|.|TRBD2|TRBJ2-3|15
CASSVLAGGVDTQYF
TGTGCCAGCAGTGTTCTAGCGGGAGGTGTAGATACGCAGTATTTT
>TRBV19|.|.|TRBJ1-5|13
CASKGASNQPQHF
TGTGCCAGTAAAGGGGCTAGCAATCAGCCCCAGCATTTT
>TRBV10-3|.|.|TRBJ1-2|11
CAISGAYGYTF
TGTGCCATCAGTGGGGCCTATGGCTACACCTTC
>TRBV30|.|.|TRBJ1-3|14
CASQRRASGNTIYF
TGTGCCTCCCAACGCAGGGCCTCTGGAAACACCATATATTTT
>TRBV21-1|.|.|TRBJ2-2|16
CASNKGIATNTGELFF
TGTGCCAGCAACAAAGGAATAGCGACGAACACCGGGGAGCTGTTTTTT
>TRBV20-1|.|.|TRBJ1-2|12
CSASYAGYGYTF
TGCAGTGCTAGTTATGCAGGCTATGGCTACACCTTC
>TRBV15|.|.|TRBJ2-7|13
CATSRDWSYEQYF
TGTGCCACCAGCAGAGATTGGAGCTACGAGCAGTACTTC
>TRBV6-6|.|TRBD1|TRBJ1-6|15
CASSYSPGGGSPLHF
TGTGCCAGCAGTTACTCGCCAGGGGGCGGTTCACCCCTCCACTTT
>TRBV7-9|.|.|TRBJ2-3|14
CASTSSSSTDTQYF
TGTGCCAGCACTTCCTCGTCGAGCACAGATACGCAGTATTTT
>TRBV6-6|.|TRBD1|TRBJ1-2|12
CASSSTGNGYTF
TGTGCCAGCAGTTCGACAGGGAATGGCTACACCTTC
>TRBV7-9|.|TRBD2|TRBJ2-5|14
CASSPRLAQETQYF
TGTGCCAGCAGCCCTCGACTAGCGCAAGAGACCCAGTACTTC
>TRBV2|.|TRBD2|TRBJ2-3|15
CASSAGGRSTDTQYF
TGTGCCAGCAGTGCCGGCGGGAGAAGCACAGATACGCAGTATTTT
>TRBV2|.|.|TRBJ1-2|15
CASSVTGRGVYGYTF
TGTGCCAGCAGTGTTACAGGGCGGGGGGTCTATGGCTACACCTTC
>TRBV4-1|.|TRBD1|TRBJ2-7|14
CASSQKQGVYEQYF
TGCGCCAGCAGCCAAAAACAGGGGGTCTACGAGCAGTACTTC
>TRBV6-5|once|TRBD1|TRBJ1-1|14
CASRAGQGRGVAFF
TGTGCCAGCAGAGCGGGACAGGGTCGGGGGGTAGCTTTCTTT
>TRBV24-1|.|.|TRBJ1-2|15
CATSDFRAGEYGYTF
TGTGCCACCAGTGATTTTAGGGCAGGGGAGTATGGCTACACCTTC
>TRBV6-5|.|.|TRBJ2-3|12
CAGGRFTDTQYF
TGTGCCGGAGGAAGGTTCACAGATACGCAGTATTTT